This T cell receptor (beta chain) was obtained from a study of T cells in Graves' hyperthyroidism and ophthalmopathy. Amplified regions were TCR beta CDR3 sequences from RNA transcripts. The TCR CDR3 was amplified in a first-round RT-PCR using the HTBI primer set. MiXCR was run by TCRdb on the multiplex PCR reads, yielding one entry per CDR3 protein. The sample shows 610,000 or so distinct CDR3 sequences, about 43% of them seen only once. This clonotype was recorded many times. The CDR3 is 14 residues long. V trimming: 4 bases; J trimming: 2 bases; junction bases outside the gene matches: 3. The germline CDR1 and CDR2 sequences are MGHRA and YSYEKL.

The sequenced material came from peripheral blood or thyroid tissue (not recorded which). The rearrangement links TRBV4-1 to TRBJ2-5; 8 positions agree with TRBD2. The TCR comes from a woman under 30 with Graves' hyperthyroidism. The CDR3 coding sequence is TGCGCCAGCAGCCTGCGGGAGGTGCAAGAGACCCAGTACTTC. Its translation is CASSLREVQETQYF.